The 9 T cell receptor beta chains below come from one sample, sequenced in a study of cytomegalovirus exposure and HLA in healthy donors. PCR involved 60 Vbeta and 13 Jbeta primers. Repertoires were generated with immunoSEQ multiplex PCR, while TCRdb's copy carries only in-frame clones and drops some. Here the sample table reports about 170,000 clones. Sequenced: PBMCs. These receptors were obtained from a woman aged 18 to 35 in good health and CMV-seropositive.

The chain couples TRBV10-1 to TRBJ1-1, with D perhaps matching TRBD1 (5 bases). Trimming took 5 bases from V and 11 from J, leaving 12 bases between them. This CDR3 spans 11 amino acids. Germline CDR1 WNHNN, CDR2 SYGVQD (reference sequence). The CDR3 reads CASSSGRGAFF. In nucleotides, the CDR3 is TGCGCCAGCAGTTCCGGCCGGGGGGCTTTCTTT.

The chain couples TRBV14 to TRBJ1-4; no firm D call. CDR1 and CDR2 from the germline V gene are SGHDN and FVKESK. Trimming cost V 10 bases and J 10 bases, with 28 bases left between them. The CDR3 extends over 16 amino acids. CDR3 coding DNA: TGTGCCACCAGTTTAGAGGGCGCCGTCACGGGTGGAAAACTGTTTTTT. Translated, it gives CATSLEGAVTGGKLFF.

The chain combines TRBV11-3 with TRBJ1-1; possibly TRBD1 for D (5 bases). Germline V gene data show CDR1 as SGHNT and CDR2 as YENEEA. This CDR3 region has 15 residues. Trimming took off 1 base at V and 1 base at J, with 10 bases between the two ends. The CDR3 sequence: CASSLGTGRNTEAFF. The CDR3 DNA is TGTGCCAGCAGCTTAGGAACAGGTCGGAACACTGAAGCTTTCTTT.

The gene calls are TRBV7-8 and TRBJ2-7; 9 bases agree with TRBD2. Trimming took 5 bases from V and 5 from J; bases not matched to a gene: 10. Looked up from germline, CDR1 is SGHVS and CDR2 is FQNEAQ. The CDR3 sequence is 15 residues long. The DNA for the CDR3 is TGTGCCAGCAGCACAAGTAGTAGCGGGGGCCACGAGCAGTACTTC. Translating gives CASSTSSSGGHEQYF.

This rearrangement joins TRBV10-3 to TRBJ2-7; 13 positions agree with TRBD2. Germline values: CDR1 ENHRY, CDR2 SYGVKD. With 7 bases clipped from V and 3 bases from J, the junction kept 6 bases outside the gene matches. There are 15 residues in the CDR3. The CDR3 sequence is CAITRLAGGIYEQYF. As DNA, the CDR3 is TGTGCCATCACCAGACTAGCGGGGGGCATCTACGAGCAGTACTTC.

This sequence joins TRBV30 and TRBJ2-1; the match to TRBD2 covers 9 bases. Germline V lookup: CDR1 GTSNPN, CDR2 SVGIG (reference sequence). The junction had 6 bases not matched to a gene; V was cut back by 0 bases and J by 9 bases. The CDR3 is 14 residues long. The CDR3 reads CAWSVGGGASEQFF. CDR3 bases: TGTGCCTGGAGTGTAGGCGGGGGGGCATCTGAGCAGTTCTTC.

This chain uses TRBV30 with TRBJ2-5; 13 nucleotides agree with TRBD2. The CDR3 extends over 16 amino acids. Germline CDR1 is GTSNPN and CDR2 is SVGIG (reference sequence). V gave up 3 bases and J gave up 4 bases; unmatched junction bases: 8. CDR3 bases: TGTGCCTGGAGCCCAGGACTAGCGGGAGTGAGAGAGACCCAGTACTTC. Its translation: CAWSPGLAGVRETQYF.

The CDR3 protein is CASSHHGTTYEQYF. Written as DNA, the CDR3 is TGTGCCAGCAGCCACCACGGGACTACCTACGAGCAGTACTTC. The chain couples TRBV14 to TRBJ2-7; TRBD2 matches at 7 bases. Germline V CDR1 and CDR2: SGHDN, FVKESK. This CDR3 comprises 14 residues. V was clipped by 3 bases and J by 2 bases; unmatched bases: 4.

The J gene is TRBJ2-3, the V gene TRBV4-1, with 11 bases matching TRBD2. This CDR3 has 16 residues. V lost 1 base, J lost 2 bases, and 2 bases stayed unmatched. Germline CDR1 MGHRA, CDR2 YSYEKL. CDR3 amino acids: CASSQGLAGTTDTQYF. The CDR3 DNA reads as TGCGCCAGCAGCCAAGGACTAGCGGGGACCACAGATACGCAGTATTTT.